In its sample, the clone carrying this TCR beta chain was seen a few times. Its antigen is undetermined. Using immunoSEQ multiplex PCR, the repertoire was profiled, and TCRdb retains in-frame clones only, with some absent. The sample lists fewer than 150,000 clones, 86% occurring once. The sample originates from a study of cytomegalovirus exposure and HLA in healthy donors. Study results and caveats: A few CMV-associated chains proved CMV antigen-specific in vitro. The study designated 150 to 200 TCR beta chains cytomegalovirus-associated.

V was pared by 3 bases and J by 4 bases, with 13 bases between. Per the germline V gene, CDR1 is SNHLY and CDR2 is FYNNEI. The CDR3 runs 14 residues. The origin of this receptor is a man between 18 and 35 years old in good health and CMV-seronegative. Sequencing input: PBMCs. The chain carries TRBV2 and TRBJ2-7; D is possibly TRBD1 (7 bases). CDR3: CASSDEQGGYEQYF. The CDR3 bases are TGTGCCAGCAGTGATGAGCAGGGGGGTTACGAGCAGTACTTC.